The clone carrying this TCR beta chain was seen only a few times. These data belong to a study of T cell repertoires in cytomegalovirus infection. In TCRdb, the reads were re-called with MiXCR into one record per CDR3 protein. Among about 150,000 distinct CDR3 sequences listed, about a quarter were seen once. Trimming left V 3 bases short and J 4 bases short, with 19 bases between. The CDR3 extends over 17 amino acids. The germline gives CDR1 LNHDA, CDR2 SQIVND (reference sequence). The sample taken for sequencing was PBMCs. V is TRBV19 and J is TRBJ1-5, with TRBD1 as a possible D gene (5 bases). The receptor was derived from a human donor in good health (CMV status not recorded). Some clones in this sample may be carry-over from other donors' samples. The CDR3 is CASSMGQLAARNQPQHF. CDR3 bases: TGTGCCAGTAGTATGGGGCAGCTAGCTGCCCGAAATCAGCCCCAGCATTTT.